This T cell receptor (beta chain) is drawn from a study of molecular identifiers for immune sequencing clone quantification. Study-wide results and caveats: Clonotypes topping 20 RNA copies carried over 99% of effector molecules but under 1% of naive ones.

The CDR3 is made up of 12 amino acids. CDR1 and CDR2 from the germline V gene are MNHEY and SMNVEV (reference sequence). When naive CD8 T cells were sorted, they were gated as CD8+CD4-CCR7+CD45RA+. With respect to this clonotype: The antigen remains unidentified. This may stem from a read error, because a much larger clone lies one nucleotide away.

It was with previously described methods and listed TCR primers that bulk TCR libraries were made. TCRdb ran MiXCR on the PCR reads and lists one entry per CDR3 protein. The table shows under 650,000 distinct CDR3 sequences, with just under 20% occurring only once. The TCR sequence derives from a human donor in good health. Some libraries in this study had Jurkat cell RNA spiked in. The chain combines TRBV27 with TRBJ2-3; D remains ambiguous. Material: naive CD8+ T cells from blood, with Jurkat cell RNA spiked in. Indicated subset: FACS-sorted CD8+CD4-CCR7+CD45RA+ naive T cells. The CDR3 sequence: CASSSMLGTRYF. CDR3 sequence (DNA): TGTGCCAGCAGTTCTATGCTTGGTACGCGGTATTTT.